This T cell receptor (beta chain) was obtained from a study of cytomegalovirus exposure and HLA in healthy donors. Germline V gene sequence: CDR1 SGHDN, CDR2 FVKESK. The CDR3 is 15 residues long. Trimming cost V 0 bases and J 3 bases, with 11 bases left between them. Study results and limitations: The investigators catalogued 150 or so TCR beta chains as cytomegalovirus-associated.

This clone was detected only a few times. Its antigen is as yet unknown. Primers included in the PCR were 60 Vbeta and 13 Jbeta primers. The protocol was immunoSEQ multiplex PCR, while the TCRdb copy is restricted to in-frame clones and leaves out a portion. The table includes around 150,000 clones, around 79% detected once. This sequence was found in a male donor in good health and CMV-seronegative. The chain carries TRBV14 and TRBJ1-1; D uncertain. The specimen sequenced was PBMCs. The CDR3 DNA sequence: TGTGCCAGCAGCCAAGATGCGGCCAGAGACACTGAAGCTTTCTTT. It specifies CASSQDAARDTEAFF. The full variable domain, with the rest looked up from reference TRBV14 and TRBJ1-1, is EAGVTQFPSHSVIEKGQTVTLRCDPISGHDNLYWYRRVMGKEIKFLLHFVKESKQDESGMPNNRFLAERTGGTYSTLKVQPAELEDSGVYFCASSQDAARDTEAFFGQGTRLTVV.